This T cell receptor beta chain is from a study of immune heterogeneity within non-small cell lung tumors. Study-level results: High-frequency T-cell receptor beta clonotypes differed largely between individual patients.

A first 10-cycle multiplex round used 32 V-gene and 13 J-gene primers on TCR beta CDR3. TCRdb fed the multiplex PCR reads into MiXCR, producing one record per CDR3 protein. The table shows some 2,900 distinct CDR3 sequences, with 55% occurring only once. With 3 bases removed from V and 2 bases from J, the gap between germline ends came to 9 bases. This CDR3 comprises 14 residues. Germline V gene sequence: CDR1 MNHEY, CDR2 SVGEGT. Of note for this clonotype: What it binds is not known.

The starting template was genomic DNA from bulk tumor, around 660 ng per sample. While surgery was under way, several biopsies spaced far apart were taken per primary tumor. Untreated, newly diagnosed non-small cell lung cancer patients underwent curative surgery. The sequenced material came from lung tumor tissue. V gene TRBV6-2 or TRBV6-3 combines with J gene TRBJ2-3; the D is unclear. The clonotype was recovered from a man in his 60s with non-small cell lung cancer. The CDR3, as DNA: TGTGCCAGCAGTTATCGGGTGGACACAGATACGCAGTATTTT. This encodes CASSYRVDTDTQYF.